This T cell receptor (beta chain) was profiled in a study of breast tumors, draining lymph nodes, adjacent tissues. General study results and limits: Tumors had less TCR diversity than lymph nodes, more than nontumor tissue. Luminal-like breast cancer showed significantly higher tumor–nontumor repertoire similarity than basal-like.

Samples came from axillary lymph nodes draining the breast cancer. V was pared by 5 bases and J by 2 bases, with 10 bases of the junction left unmatched. The germline CDR1 and CDR2 sequences are SEHNR and FQNEAQ (reference sequence). The CDR3 runs to 16 residues. One entry per CDR3 protein, called by TCRdb with MiXCR from the multiplex PCR reads. The sample lists some 150,000 distinct CDR3 sequences, about 20% occurring once. This clonotype was seen ten or more times. Its matching antigen is unknown. This TCR derives from a female donor with breast cancer. Some clones in this sample may be carry-over from other donors' samples. Sequences were obtained from axillary lymph node tissue. J is TRBJ2-5 and V is TRBV7-9; 8 bases match TRBD2. CDR3 DNA sequence: TGTGCCAGCAGCCCCGCGACCGGGACTAGTCAAGAGACCCAGTACTTC. It translates to CASSPATGTSQETQYF.